These T cell receptor beta chains were read from a single sample in a study of blood T cells in healthy people across ages. Using its own MiXCR run on the 5' RACE reads, TCRdb lists one record per CDR3 protein. The sample lists around 1,800,000 distinct CDR3 sequences; more than 35% were seen once. The sample consisted of blood. These receptors came from a human donor in good health. CDR3s include the opening cysteine and the closing phenylalanine or tryptophan. The D gene is left open where the match is weak. Rows give clone size only sometimes, using once, few, many, or a class for an expanded clone.

CDR3 protein | CDR3 DNA | clone size | V gene | D gene | J gene
CSVESRPLSEKLFF | TGCAGCGTTGAATCTCGACCACTTAGTGAAAAACTGTTTTTT | few | TRBV29-1 | - | TRBJ1-4
CASSQGVYYGHTF | TGTGCCAGCAGCCAAGGGGTATACTATGGCCACACCTTC | once | TRBV3-1 | - | TRBJ1-2
CASSLSLRGGYEQFF | TGTGCCAGCAGTTTAAGTCTGCGGGGGGGCTATGAGCAGTTCTTC | few | TRBV12-3/TRBV12-4 | TRBD2 | TRBJ2-1
CASSHPGTGDTYNEQFF | TGCGCCAGCAGCCACCCCGGGACAGGGGATACCTACAATGAGCAGTTCTTC | few | TRBV4-1 | TRBD1 | TRBJ2-1
CSVEIVYGYTF | TGCAGCGTTGAAATAGTCTATGGCTACACCTTC | - | TRBV29-1 | - | TRBJ1-2
CSVGFPLANYGYTF | TGCAGCGTTGGCTTTCCATTAGCTAACTATGGCTACACCTTC | - | TRBV29-1 | - | TRBJ1-2
CASDLDIAGANVLTF | TGCGCCAGCGACCTAGACATAGCTGGGGCCAACGTCCTGACTTTC | - | TRBV5-1 | - | TRBJ2-6
CASSVGGGDNNEQFF | TGTGCCAGCAGCGTGGGCGGGGGGGATAACAATGAGCAGTTCTTC | few | TRBV9 | TRBD2 | TRBJ2-1
CASSPLAGATYEQYF | TGCGCCAGCAGCCCCCTAGCGGGGGCCACCTACGAGCAGTACTTC | - | TRBV5-1 | TRBD2 | TRBJ2-7
CASASTGANTEAFF | TGTGCTAGTGCCTCGACAGGGGCGAACACTGAAGCTTTCTTT | - | TRBV12-5 | TRBD1 | TRBJ1-1